One and the same sample provided the 30 T cell receptor beta chains below, sequenced in a study of T cells after yellow fever vaccination. Each CDR3 protein gets one entry after TCRdb re-called the 5' RACE reads with MiXCR. This sample carries some 600,000 distinct CDR3 sequences, around an eighth of them seen once, and the ten largest clones take about 15%. The material was PBMCs, obtained on the day of the yellow fever booster vaccination. All receptors derive from a man aged 25 to 40 who received the YFV17D yellow fever vaccine.

The rearrangement uses TRBV6-2 or TRBV6-3 and TRBJ1-3; no definite D call. The CDR3 is made up of 12 amino acids. Germline loops: CDR1 MNHEY, CDR2 SVGEGT. V shed 6 bases and J shed 2 bases, with 5 bases lying between them. The CDR3 is CASSRTGNTIYF. The CDR3 nucleotides are TGTGCCAGCAGCCGGACTGGAAACACCATATATTTT.

This clonotype turned up a few times. The rearrangement joins TRBV7-9 to TRBJ2-7; 11 bases fit TRBD2. The length of the CDR3 is 17 residues. CDR1 SEHNR and CDR2 FQNEAQ come from the germline V gene (reference sequence). J gave up 0 bases and V 11 bases, and 15 bases lay outside the gene matches. CDR3 sequence: CAPPLGLADYVSYEQYF. The CDR3 coding sequence is TGTGCCCCCCCCCTGGGACTAGCGGACTATGTCTCCTACGAGCAGTACTTC. The full variable domain, in which reference TRBV7-9 and TRBJ2-7 provide the parts outside the CDR3, is DTGVSQNPRHKITKRGQNVTFRCDPISEHNRLYWYRQTLGQGPEFLTYFQNEAQLEKSRLLSDRFSAERPKGSFSTLEIQRTEQGDSAMYLCAPPLGLADYVSYEQYFGPGTRLTVT.

The chain links TRBV24-1 to TRBJ2-2, with D perhaps matching TRBD1 (6 bases). With 10 bases removed from V and 5 bases from J, the gap between germline ends came to 13 bases. Germline-derived CDR1 and CDR2 are KGHDR and SFDVKD. The CDR3 contains 13 residues. This CDR3 reads CATAQGGTGELFF. The DNA of the CDR3 is TGTGCCACAGCCCAAGGGGGTACCGGGGAGCTGTTTTTT.

The chain carries TRBV5-6 and TRBJ2-1, with unresolved D. Germline values: CDR1 SGHDT, CDR2 YYEEEE. CDR3 size: 15 residues. The V and J ends lost 2 bases and 3 bases respectively, with 12 bases between them. The CDR3 loop reads CASSFGQASYNEQFF. CDR3 DNA sequence: TGTGCCAGCAGCTTTGGTCAGGCAAGCTACAATGAGCAGTTCTTC.

This clonotype was picked up a small number of times. The chain has TRBV6-1 and TRBJ2-3, with TRBD2 identical over 11 bases. This CDR3 region has 14 residues. Trimming at V came to 6 bases and at J to 2 bases, leaving 1 base not matched to a gene. Germline assignment: CDR1 MNHNS and CDR2 SASEGT. In nucleotides, the CDR3 is TGTGCCAGCAGGACTAGCGGGGCCACAGATACGCAGTATTTT. Protein: CASRTSGATDTQYF.

Turning to this clonotype: At one end the junction does not follow the germline gene, possibly because of a read error. The V call is TRBV5-1, the J call TRBJ2-2; D remains unclear. The germline V gene has CDR1 SGHRS and CDR2 YFSETQ. The CDR3 sequence is 13 residues long. This CDR3 reads CASSSRSTWELFF. As DNA, the CDR3 is TGCGCCAGCAGCTCCCGGTCCACCTGGGAGCTGTTTTTT.

In this sample, this clonotype turned up a few times. J is TRBJ2-3 and V is TRBV29-1, with D perhaps TRBD1 (6 bases). Trimming took 7 bases from V and 1 from J, leaving 15 bases between them. The CDR3 loop spans 14 amino acids. Germline assignment: CDR1 SQVTM and CDR2 ANQGSEA. CDR3 in DNA: TGCAGCGGGGAAGGCGCAGGGGGCACAGATACGCAGTATTTT. It yields the protein CSGEGAGGTDTQYF.

The table lists this clonotype with a few counts. The chain has TRBV5-5 and TRBJ2-2; D gene ambiguous. Germline CDR1 and CDR2: SGHKS and YYEKEE (reference sequence). The germline V and J ends were trimmed by 3 bases and 4 bases, with 16 bases remaining between them. CDR3 length: 16 residues. The CDR3 nucleotides read TGTGCCAGCAGCTATCAAACAGCCTTGGGCACCGGGGAGCTGTTTTTT. Protein product: CASSYQTALGTGELFF.

This clonotype was recorded at least ten times. This sequence joins TRBV24-1 and TRBJ2-3; 10 nucleotides align to TRBD2. J lost 4 bases, V lost 5 bases, and 5 bases had no gene match. Germline V gene lookup returns CDR1 KGHDR and CDR2 SFDVKD. This CDR3 spans 15 amino acids. CDR3 nucleotide sequence: TGTGCCACCAGTGCGGCTAGCGGGAGATCAGATACGCAGTATTTT. Translation: CATSAASGRSDTQYF.

This clonotype was seen more than once but under ten times. The chain couples TRBV6-1 to TRBJ1-1; weak D call: TRBD1 (5 bases). CDR1 MNHNS and CDR2 SASEGT come from the germline V gene. Trimming cost V 1 base and J 4 bases, with 13 bases left between them. The CDR3 sequence is 15 residues long. The CDR3 loop reads CASSEGGLSSTEAFF. The CDR3 region has the DNA TGTGCCAGCAGTGAAGGGGGCCTTAGTTCCACTGAAGCTTTCTTT.

This clonotype was counted between two and nine times. The chain has TRBV20-1 and TRBJ2-3; the D is unclear. Trimming removed 3 bases at V and 6 bases at J, with 16 bases between. The germline gives CDR1 DFQATT, CDR2 SNEGSKA (reference sequence). CDR3 length: 14 amino acids. CDR3 sequence: CSASAGLVGDTQYF. The DNA for the CDR3 is TGCAGTGCTAGCGCCGGCTTGGTTGGGGATACGCAGTATTTT.

This clonotype showed up just a few times. The chain employs TRBV12-3 or TRBV12-4 and TRBJ2-7; 7 nucleotides align to TRBD1. The V and J ends lost 3 bases and 5 bases, in that order; junction bases with no gene match: 4. This CDR3 spans 13 amino acids. As DNA, the CDR3 is TGTGCCAGCAGTTTCAGGGGGATCAACGAGCAGTACTTC. Translated, it gives CASSFRGINEQYF.

This clonotype has only a few counts. V usage is TRBV7-2 and J usage is TRBJ2-2; TRBD1 matches 8 bases. The CDR3 is 15 amino acids. The germline gives CDR1 SGHTA, CDR2 FQGNSA. The V and J ends lost 5 bases and 5 bases, in that order; junction bases with no gene match: 7. CDR3 DNA: TGTGCCAGCAGCCCCCACAGGGGGTCAACCGGGGAGCTGTTTTTT. This translates into CASSPHRGSTGELFF.

This clonotype was counted many times. The chain recombines TRBV5-4 with TRBJ2-4; perhaps TRBD2 as D (5 bases). The V gene lost 4 bases and the J gene lost 5 bases, with 16 bases spanning the gap. Germline V gene sequence: CDR1 SGHNT, CDR2 YYREEE (reference sequence). This CDR3 contains 15 residues. The CDR3: CASSRKRDYENIQYF. CDR3 bases: TGTGCCAGCAGCCGCAAAAGAGACTACGAAAACATTCAGTACTTC.

V gene TRBV20-1 combines with J gene TRBJ2-6; D unclear. V lost 6 bases, J lost 2 bases, and 14 bases lay in between. CDR3 size: 15 residues. Per germline, CDR1 DFQATT and CDR2 SNEGSKA (reference sequence). The CDR3 here is CSALEAPPGANVLTF. CDR3 nucleotides: TGCAGTGCCCTTGAAGCCCCCCCTGGGGCCAACGTCCTGACTTTC.

This clonotype came up a few times. The J gene is TRBJ1-6, the V gene TRBV20-1; D gene unclear. V was trimmed by 3 bases and J by 8 bases, leaving 8 bases between them. This CDR3 has 12 residues. In germline, CDR1 is DFQATT, CDR2 SNEGSKA (reference sequence). This chain's CDR3 is CSARIEDSPLHF. DNA for the CDR3: TGCAGTGCTAGGATTGAGGATTCACCCCTCCACTTT.

This clonotype turned up a few times. This chain joins TRBV7-8 and TRBJ1-1, with 7 bases lining up with TRBD1. Per the germline V gene, CDR1 is SGHVS and CDR2 is FQNEAQ. There are 12 residues in the CDR3. Germline trimming cut 5 bases from V and 11 bases from J; bases unmatched to any gene: 8. The CDR3 region is CASSPTGLGAFF. For the CDR3, the DNA is TGTGCCAGCAGCCCGACAGGGCTTGGGGCTTTCTTT.

This clonotype was found many times. The V gene is TRBV15, the J gene TRBJ2-2, with D maybe TRBD1 (6 bases). Trimming left V 3 bases short and J 6 bases short, with 11 bases between. Germline CDR1 LNHNV, CDR2 YYDKDF (reference sequence). This CDR3 region has 14 residues. The CDR3 DNA reads as TGTGCCACCAGCAGGGATCAGGGGCCCGGGGAGCTGTTTTTT. Translating it yields CATSRDQGPGELFF.

This clonotype was detected only a few times. The chain couples TRBV5-1 to TRBJ2-7, with 7 bases matching TRBD2. The CDR3 has 14 residues. The V gene's germline CDR1 is SGHRS and CDR2 YFSETQ. Trimming took 0 bases from V and 5 from J; bases not matched to a gene: 5. CDR3 bases: TGCGCCAGCAGCTTGGGTCTAGCGGTGCACGAGCAGTACTTC. Residues: CASSLGLAVHEQYF.

This clonotype turned up a few times. The rearrangement uses TRBV20-1 and TRBJ2-5; tentatively, D is TRBD1 or TRBD2 (5 bases each). Germline loops: CDR1 DFQATT, CDR2 SNEGSKA (reference sequence). CDR3 length: 14 residues. The germline V and J ends were trimmed by 1 base and 10 bases, with 19 bases remaining between them. The CDR3 DNA sequence: TGCAGTGCTAGAGTTGGGGGTGGTCGAAAGCGCCAGTACTTC. Its protein product is CSARVGGGRKRQYF.

This clonotype was recorded at least ten times. The chain links TRBV5-1 to TRBJ2-7; 8 positions agree with TRBD2. The junction had 9 bases not matched to a gene; V was cut back by 4 bases and J by 3 bases. The CDR3 contains 15 residues. In germline, CDR1 is SGHRS, CDR2 YFSETQ. This CDR3 reads CASSVIAGSDYEQYF. CDR3 DNA sequence: TGCGCCAGCAGCGTGATAGCGGGGTCGGACTACGAGCAGTACTTC.

The CDR3 coding sequence is TGTGCCACCAGCGGGGAGTGGGGACTGGCGGGCGAGCAGTACTTC. Translation gives CATSGEWGLAGEQYF. The chain joins TRBV15 to TRBJ2-7; D possibly corresponds to TRBD2 (6 bases). CDR3 length: 15 amino acids. Trimming took 5 bases from V and 6 from J, leaving 20 bases between them. Germline CDR1 and CDR2: LNHNV and YYDKDF (reference sequence).

The V and J genes are TRBV15 and TRBJ2-7; D is undetermined. V lost 3 bases and J lost 4, with 7 bases in between. From germline, CDR1 is LNHNV and CDR2 YYDKDF (reference sequence). CDR3 length: 12 residues. The CDR3 here is CATSRIGYEQYF. The CDR3 DNA is TGTGCCACCAGCAGGATCGGATACGAGCAGTACTTC.

The chain combines TRBV10-3 with TRBJ2-3; 8 nucleotides match TRBD1. CDR1 is ENHRY and CDR2 is SYGVKD in the germline V gene. J lost 4 bases, V lost 8 bases, and 2 bases had no gene match. CDR3 size: 12 residues. Here the CDR3 reads CAIQTGADTQYF. In nucleotides, the CDR3 is TGTGCCATCCAGACAGGGGCAGATACGCAGTATTTT.

This clonotype was counted only a few times. The CDR3 reads CASSLAPGQGLSDGGYTF. CDR3 DNA sequence: TGTGCCAGCAGCTTAGCGCCGGGACAGGGGCTTTCCGACGGAGGCTACACCTTC. The chain has TRBV7-6 and TRBJ1-2, with 10 nucleotides matching TRBD1. The CDR3 has 18 residues. The germline CDR1 and CDR2 sequences are SGHVS and FNYEAQ. With 0 bases clipped from V and 8 bases from J, the junction kept 15 bases outside the gene matches.

The rearrangement links TRBV12-3 or TRBV12-4 to TRBJ2-3; D ambiguous. Trimming removed 3 bases at V and 1 base at J, with 8 bases between. The CDR3 is 14 amino acids. The CDR3 DNA sequence: TGTGCCAGCAGTTTGGGGTCTCGCACAGATACGCAGTATTTT. It encodes CASSLGSRTDTQYF.

This clonotype has more than one count but fewer than ten. This chain links TRBV18 with TRBJ2-1, with no clear D. There are 16 residues in the CDR3. V was pared by 3 bases and J by 3 bases, with 15 bases between. The germline CDR1 and CDR2 sequences are KGHSH and LQKENI. The chain's CDR3 is CASSPLRIGNYNEQFF. As DNA, the CDR3 is TGTGCCAGCTCACCGCTACGGATCGGTAACTACAATGAGCAGTTCTTC.

The chain links TRBV18 to TRBJ2-1; TRBD1 might be the D (6 bases). CDR3 length: 15 amino acids. CDR1 KGHSH and CDR2 LQKENI come from the germline V gene. Trimming stripped 6 bases from V and 5 bases from J, with 17 bases between. CDR3 nucleotides: TGTGCCAGCTCCCCCAAAAGACCAGGGGACAATGAGCAGTTCTTC. Residues: CASSPKRPGDNEQFF.

The chain combines TRBV7-9 with TRBJ2-1, with D uncertain. Trimming left V 7 bases short and J 6 bases short, with 13 bases between. The CDR3 runs 13 residues. The germline gives CDR1 SEHNR, CDR2 FQNEAQ (reference sequence). The CDR3 DNA reads as TGTGCCAGCACCAAGGACGTATTCAATGAGCAGTTCTTC. This sequence encodes CASTKDVFNEQFF.

This clonotype came up a few times. This chain joins TRBV5-5 and TRBJ2-3; D perhaps matches TRBD2 (5 bases). The CDR3 is 15 amino acids. V lost 1 base, J lost 4 bases, and 13 bases lay in between. Germline CDR1 SGHKS, CDR2 YYEKEE (reference sequence). The CDR3: CASSLLDGKADTQYF. CDR3 DNA sequence: TGTGCCAGCAGCTTGTTGGACGGGAAGGCAGATACGCAGTATTTT.